Following are 16 T cell receptor beta chains from one sample sequenced in a study of molecular identifiers for immune sequencing clone quantification. Using its own MiXCR run on the PCR reads, TCRdb lists one record per CDR3 protein. This sample has about 60,000 distinct CDR3 sequences, with less than 20% found just once. The sequenced sample was naive CD8+ T cells from blood, with Jurkat cell RNA spiked in. Subset specified: FACS-sorted CD8+CD4-CCR7+CD45RA+ naive T cells. Receptors were obtained from a human donor in good health. Some libraries in this study had Jurkat cell RNA spiked in.

In its sample, this clonotype was seen many times. The chain employs TRBV9 and TRBJ1-6; tentatively, D is TRBD1 (5 bases). Per germline, CDR1 SGDLS and CDR2 YYNGEE. V shed 0 bases and J shed 7 bases, with 11 bases lying between them. The CDR3 totals 15 residues. As DNA, the CDR3 is TGTGCCAGCAGCGTAGGAGGGACGGGAAATTCACCCCTCCACTTT. The encoded protein is CASSVGGTGNSPLHF. Combining the CDR3 with reference TRBV9 and TRBJ1-6 gives the whole variable domain DSGVTQTPKHLITATGQRVTLRCSPRSGDLSVYWYQQSLDQGLQFLIQYYNGEERAKGNILERFSAQQFPDLHSELNLSSLELGDSALYFCASSVGGTGNSPLHFGNGTRLTVT.

Many counts were recorded for this clonotype. The CDR3 sequence: CASSGRQGVNTEAFF. CDR3 in DNA: TGTGCCAGCAGCGGGAGACAGGGGGTGAACACTGAAGCTTTCTTT. This chain joins TRBV9 and TRBJ1-1; 9 bases align to TRBD1. Trimming took 3 bases from V and 0 from J; bases not matched to a gene: 3. CDR1 is SGDLS, CDR2 YYNGEE, per germline. This CDR3 is built from 15 residues.

The table lists this clonotype with a few counts. The V call is TRBV6-5, the J call TRBJ2-7; 9 bases match TRBD2. Losses at the gene ends were 0 bases for V and 7 bases for J; bases not matched to a gene: 10. This CDR3 has 16 amino acids. In germline, CDR1 is MNHEY, CDR2 SVGAGI. This CDR3 is CASSYSGAGGSSEQYF. In nucleotides, the CDR3 is TGTGCCAGCAGTTACTCCGGGGCGGGAGGGTCGAGTGAGCAGTACTTC.

This clonotype was seen many times. The chain links TRBV10-3 to TRBJ2-1; the D gene is possibly TRBD2 (5 bases). Trimming took off 4 bases at V and 8 bases at J, with 18 bases between the two ends. CDR1 and CDR2 (germline): ENHRY, SYGVKD. The CDR3 runs 15 residues. The CDR3 nucleotides read TGTGCCATCAGTGTTTCGGAGGTCCTTGAGGATGAGCAGTTCTTC. It yields the protein CAISVSEVLEDEQFF.

In its sample, this clonotype was seen many times. The rearrangement links TRBV7-6 to TRBJ1-1; D not certain. Trimming cost V 1 base and J 4 bases, with 7 bases left between them. CDR3 size: 13 residues. The germline gives CDR1 SGHVS, CDR2 FNYEAQ. The CDR3 DNA follows: TGTGCCAGCAGCTTAGAGCGGGGCACTGAAGCTTTCTTT. This encodes CASSLERGTEAFF.

Many counts were recorded for this clonotype. V is TRBV2 and J is TRBJ2-1; 8 bases match TRBD2. The V and J ends lost 6 bases and 1 base, in that order; junction bases with no gene match: 8. CDR1 and CDR2 from the germline V gene are SNHLY and FYNNEI. This CDR3 is built from 16 residues. CDR3 residues: CASSAGLALSYNEQFF. The CDR3 DNA follows: TGTGCCAGCAGCGCAGGACTAGCTCTTTCCTACAATGAGCAGTTCTTC.

This clonotype was detected many times. The chain joins TRBV6-5 to TRBJ2-3; D not certain. The CDR3 totals 13 residues. Deletions cut 0 bases from V and 7 bases from J, with 8 bases between. CDR1 is MNHEY and CDR2 is SVGAGI in the germline V gene. The DNA for the CDR3 is TGTGCCAGCAGTTACTCCGGCCTTTATACGCAGTATTTT. Its translation: CASSYSGLYTQYF.

This clonotype was seen at least ten times. The chain uses TRBV5-5 and TRBJ2-3; D is unclear. Per germline, CDR1 SGHKS and CDR2 YYEKEE (reference sequence). CDR3 length: 14 amino acids. Trimming removed 1 base from V and 4 bases from J, with 10 bases in between. The CDR3 loop is CASSLIGGSDTQYF. For the CDR3, the DNA is TGTGCCAGCAGCTTGATTGGCGGCTCAGATACGCAGTATTTT.

This clonotype was observed at least ten times. This sequence joins TRBV27 and TRBJ2-1, with TRBD2 identical over 9 bases. The CDR3 covers 15 residues. The germline V gene has CDR1 MNHEY and CDR2 SMNVEV (reference sequence). The trim removed 6 bases at V and 7 bases at J, leaving 10 bases unmatched. The CDR3 DNA follows: TGTGCCAGCAGCCACCCAATAGCGGGGGCGAATGAGCAGTTCTTC. Its protein is CASSHPIAGANEQFF.

This clonotype was seen many times. The chain carries TRBV12-3 or TRBV12-4 and TRBJ2-6, with D possibly being TRBD1 or TRBD2 (5 bases each). This CDR3 comprises 18 residues. Trimming removed 6 bases from V and 0 bases from J, with 18 bases in between. The CDR3 region has the DNA TGTGCCAGCAGCCCCGTGGGACCTTCCCTCTCTGGGGCCAACGTCCTGACTTTC. This sequence encodes CASSPVGPSLSGANVLTF.

This clonotype was observed at least ten times. The J gene is TRBJ2-7, the V gene TRBV20-1; the match to TRBD2 covers 8 bases. CDR1 is DFQATT, CDR2 SNEGSKA, per germline (reference sequence). V was clipped by 6 bases and J by 5 bases; unmatched bases: 21. CDR3 length: 17 residues. CDR3 bases: TGCAGTGCACGCGCCCCTCTTGGGACTAGAATTTCCCACGAGCAGTACTTC. It translates to CSARAPLGTRISHEQYF.

About this clonotype: A much larger clone differs by one base, so this may be a read error. This chain uses TRBV6-1 with TRBJ2-7; TRBD2 is a possible D gene (5 bases). The CDR3 consists of 15 residues. Germline CDR1 and CDR2: MNHNS and SASEGT. This CDR3 is CTSSEWGATTYEQYF. The CDR3 DNA reads as TGTACCAGCAGTGAATGGGGAGCGACCACCTACGAGCAGTACTTC.

On this clonotype: A single base separates this from a much larger clone, so it may be a read error. The chain carries TRBV15 and TRBJ2-7; 8 nucleotides match TRBD1. The CDR3 is made up of 16 amino acids. Germline-derived CDR1 and CDR2 are LNHNV and YYDKDF (reference sequence). The CDR3 loop is CATSDPRQGSSYVQYF. The DNA of the CDR3 is TGTGCCACCAGCGACCCTAGACAGGGGAGCTCCTACGTGCAGTACTTC. Together with reference TRBV15 and TRBJ2-7, the CDR3 gives the full variable domain: DAMVIQNPRYQVTQFGKPVTLSCSQTLNHNVMYWYQQKSSQAPKLLFHYYDKDFNNEADTPDNFQSRRPNTSFCFLDIRSPGLGDTAMYLCATSDPRQGSSYVQYFGPGTRLTVT.

As to this clonotype: Mismatch with germline at one junction end may stem from a read error. V usage is TRBV28 and J usage is TRBJ2-7, with 9 bases identical to TRBD2. The length of the CDR3 is 14 residues. Germline V CDR1 and CDR2: MDHEN, SYDVKM. The CDR3 nucleotides are TGTACCAGCAGTCTAGCGGGGAACTCCTACGAGCAGTACTTC. Translation gives CTSSLAGNSYEQYF.

This clonotype was recorded at least ten times. The chain links TRBV7-8 to TRBJ1-1; D possibly corresponds to TRBD1 (6 bases). The CDR3 covers 10 residues. Trimming took off 8 bases at V and 8 bases at J, with 9 bases between the two ends. Germline V gene data show CDR1 as SGHVS and CDR2 as FQNEAQ. Here the CDR3 DNA reads TGTGCCAGCGGGGACATAGAAGCTTTCTTT. Protein: CASGDIEAFF.

The rearrangement links TRBV4-1 to TRBJ1-1, with D uncertain. CDR1 MGHRA and CDR2 YSYEKL come from the germline V gene. Trimming took off 4 bases at V and 3 bases at J, with 12 bases between the two ends. The CDR3 consists of 14 residues. CDR3 protein: CASSLPSDYTEAFF. In DNA, the CDR3 is TGCGCCAGCAGCCTCCCCTCCGATTACACTGAAGCTTTCTTT.